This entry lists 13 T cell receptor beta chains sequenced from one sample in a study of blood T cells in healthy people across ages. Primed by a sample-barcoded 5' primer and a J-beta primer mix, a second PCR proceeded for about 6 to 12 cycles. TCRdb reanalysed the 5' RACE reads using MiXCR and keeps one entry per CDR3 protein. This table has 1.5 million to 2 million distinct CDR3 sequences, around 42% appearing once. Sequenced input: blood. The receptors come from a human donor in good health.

The CDR3 protein is CASSLGSASGYYEQYF. The CDR3 region has the DNA TGTGCCAGCAGCTTAGGGTCGGCTAGCGGGTACTACGAGCAGTACTTC. The chain carries TRBV7-2 and TRBJ2-7; 8 nucleotides match TRBD2. This CDR3 has 16 residues. Trimming removed 1 base from V and 3 bases from J; junction bases left unmatched: 8. Germline assignment: CDR1 SGHTA and CDR2 FQGNSA. Combining the CDR3 with reference TRBV7-2 and TRBJ2-7 gives the whole variable domain GAGVSQSPSNKVTEKGKDVELRCDPISGHTALYWYRQSLGQGLEFLIYFQGNSAPDKSGLPSDRFSAERTGGSVSTLTIQRTQQEDSAVYLCASSLGSASGYYEQYFGPGTRLTVT.

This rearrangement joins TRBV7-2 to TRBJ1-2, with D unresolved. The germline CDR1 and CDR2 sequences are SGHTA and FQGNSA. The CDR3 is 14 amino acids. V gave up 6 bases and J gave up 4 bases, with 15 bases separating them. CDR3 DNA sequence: TGTGCCAGCAGTAAACCGGGGAGACCCTATGGCTACACCTTC. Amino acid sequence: CASSKPGRPYGYTF.

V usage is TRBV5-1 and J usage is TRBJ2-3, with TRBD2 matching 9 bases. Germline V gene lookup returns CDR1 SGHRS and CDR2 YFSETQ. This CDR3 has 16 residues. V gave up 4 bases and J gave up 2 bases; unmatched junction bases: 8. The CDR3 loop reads CASSLRGGVNTDTQYF. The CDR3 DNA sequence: TGCGCCAGCAGCCTGCGCGGGGGGGTTAACACAGATACGCAGTATTTT.

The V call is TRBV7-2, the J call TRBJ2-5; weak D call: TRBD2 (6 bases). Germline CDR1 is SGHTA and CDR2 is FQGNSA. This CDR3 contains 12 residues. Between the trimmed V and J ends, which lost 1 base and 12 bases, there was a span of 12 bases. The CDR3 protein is CASSLGAGFKYF. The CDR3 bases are TGTGCCAGCAGCTTAGGGGCGGGGTTCAAGTACTTC. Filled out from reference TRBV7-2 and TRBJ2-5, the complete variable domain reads GAGVSQSPSNKVTEKGKDVELRCDPISGHTALYWYRQSLGQGLEFLIYFQGNSAPDKSGLPSDRFSAERTGGSVSTLTIQRTQQEDSAVYLCASSLGAGFKYFGPGTRLLVL.

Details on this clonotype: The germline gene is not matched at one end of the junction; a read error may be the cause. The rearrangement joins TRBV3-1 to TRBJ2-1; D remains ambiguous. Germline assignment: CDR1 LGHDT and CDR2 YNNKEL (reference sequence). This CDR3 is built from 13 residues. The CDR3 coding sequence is TGTGCCAGCACTTATTTGGCCACCAATAAGCAGTTCTTC. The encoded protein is CASTYLATNKQFF.

The CDR3 DNA follows: TGTGCCAGCAGTCGGGGGAGCAGTGAGACCCAGTACTTC. Its translation is CASSRGSSETQYF. The rearrangement links TRBV7-3 to TRBJ2-5, with D tentatively TRBD2 (6 bases). Germline CDR1 SGHTA, CDR2 FQGTGA. This CDR3 comprises 13 residues. V shed 6 bases and J shed 5 bases, with 13 bases lying between them.

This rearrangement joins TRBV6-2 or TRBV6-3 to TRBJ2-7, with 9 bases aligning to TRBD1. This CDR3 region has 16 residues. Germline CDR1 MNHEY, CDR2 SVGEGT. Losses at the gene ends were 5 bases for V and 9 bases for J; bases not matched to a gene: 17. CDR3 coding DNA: TGTGCCAGCAGTGGTCCCGCCGGGACAGGGAGCAACGGGCAGTACTTC. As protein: CASSGPAGTGSNGQYF.

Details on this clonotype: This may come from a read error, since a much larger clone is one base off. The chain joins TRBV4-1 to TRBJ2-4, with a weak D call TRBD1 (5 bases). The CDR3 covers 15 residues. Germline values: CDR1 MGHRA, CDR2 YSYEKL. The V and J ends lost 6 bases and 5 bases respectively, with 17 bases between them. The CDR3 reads CASSPTTDDENIQYF. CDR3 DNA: TGCGCCAGCAGTCCTACGACAGACGATGAAAACATTCAGTACTTC.

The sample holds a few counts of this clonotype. The CDR3 sequence: CASSEGPGLLTDTQYF. The DNA for the CDR3 is TGTGCCAGCAGTGAAGGACCGGGACTACTAACAGATACGCAGTATTTT. The genes are TRBV6-1 and TRBJ2-3; 7 bases are shared with TRBD2. The V gene's germline CDR1 is MNHNS and CDR2 SASEGT. Germline trimming cut 1 base from V and 3 bases from J; bases unmatched to any gene: 7. This CDR3 has 16 amino acids.

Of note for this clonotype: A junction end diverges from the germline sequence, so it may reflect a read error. CDR3 coding DNA: TGTACCAGCAGCCAGACAGGGGCGAACATTCAGTACTTC. Amino acid sequence: CTSSQTGANIQYF. The chain carries TRBV3-1 and TRBJ2-4, with 8 positions matching TRBD1. The CDR3 totals 13 residues. The germline gives CDR1 LGHDT, CDR2 YNNKEL (reference sequence).

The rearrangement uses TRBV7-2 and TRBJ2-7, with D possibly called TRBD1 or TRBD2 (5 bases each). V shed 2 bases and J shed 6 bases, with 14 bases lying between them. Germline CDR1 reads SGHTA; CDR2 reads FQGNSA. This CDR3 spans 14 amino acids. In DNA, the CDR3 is TGTGCCAGCAGCTTATCCGGGGCGGCTCTCGAGCAGTACTTC. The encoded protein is CASSLSGAALEQYF.

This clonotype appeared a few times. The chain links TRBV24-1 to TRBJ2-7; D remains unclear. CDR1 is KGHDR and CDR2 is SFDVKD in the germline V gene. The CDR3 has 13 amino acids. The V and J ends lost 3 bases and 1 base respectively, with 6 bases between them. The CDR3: CATSDIRSYEQYF. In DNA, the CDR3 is TGTGCCACCAGTGATATCAGGTCCTACGAGCAGTACTTC.

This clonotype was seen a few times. The CDR3 reads CASSPGEGAREQFF. In nucleotides, the CDR3 is TGCGCCAGCAGCCCTGGGGAGGGGGCTAGGGAGCAGTTCTTC. The chain is built from TRBV4-3 and TRBJ2-1, with D possibly called TRBD1 or TRBD2 (7 bases each). Between the trimmed V and J ends, which lost 4 bases and 10 bases, there was a span of 17 bases. Germline loops: CDR1 LGHNA, CDR2 YSLEER. The CDR3 covers 14 residues.